The 21 T cell receptor beta chains below were found in one sample sequenced in a study of blood T cell repertoires in COVID-19. The protocol was immunoSEQ multiplex PCR, while the TCRdb copy is restricted to in-frame clones and leaves out a portion. Here the sample spans 400,000 to 450,000 clones, about 87% being singletons. The specimen sequenced was peripheral blood. Receptors originate from a man aged 18 to 35 with COVID-19, enrolled during active disease.

The chain recombines TRBV7-9 with TRBJ2-5; 8 bases fit TRBD1. CDR1 and CDR2 from the germline V gene are SEHNR and FQNEAQ (reference sequence). Trimming cost V 0 bases and J 5 bases; bases outside gene matches: 11. The CDR3 spans 17 residues. The CDR3 coding sequence is TGTGCCAGCAGCTTAGCAGGCTCCACAGGGGGATTGGAGACCCAGTACTTC. Residues: CASSLAGSTGGLETQYF.

V usage is TRBV7-9 and J usage is TRBJ2-2; D ambiguous. This CDR3 comprises 12 residues. Germline loops: CDR1 SEHNR, CDR2 FQNEAQ (reference sequence). V dropped 4 bases and J dropped 7 bases, with 7 bases sitting between them. The CDR3 DNA sequence: TGTGCCAGCAGCTCTTTCAGCGGGGAGCTGTTTTTT. Its translation: CASSSFSGELFF.

The chain recombines TRBV4-2 with TRBJ2-1; TRBD2 is a possible D gene (5 bases). V was clipped by 1 base and J by 5 bases, with 12 bases between them. The germline CDR1 and CDR2 sequences are LGHNA and YNFKEQ. The CDR3 spans 15 residues. For the CDR3, the DNA is TGTGCCAGCAGCCAAGGCCGGCGGGCGAACAATGAGCAGTTCTTC. Translation: CASSQGRRANNEQFF.

V is TRBV10-3 and J is TRBJ2-2; 7 bases fit TRBD2. Germline V gene sequence: CDR1 ENHRY, CDR2 SYGVKD. This CDR3 spans 16 amino acids. J gave up 4 bases and V 8 bases, and 13 bases lay outside the gene matches. CDR3 nucleotide sequence: TGTGCCATCTCCCCTGGGGGGGAGTTTCTCACCGGGGAGCTGTTTTTT. Translated, it gives CAISPGGEFLTGELFF.

V is TRBV7-9 and J is TRBJ2-7, with 10 nucleotides matching TRBD1. J was trimmed by 4 bases and V by 6 bases; bases with no gene match: 9. Looked up from germline, CDR1 is SEHNR and CDR2 is FQNEAQ (reference sequence). This CDR3 has 15 amino acids. CDR3 loop: CASRDAGTGEYEQYF. In DNA, the CDR3 is TGTGCCAGCAGGGATGCCGGGACAGGGGAGTACGAGCAGTACTTC.

The chain has TRBV2 and TRBJ2-1; a possible D gene is TRBD2 (6 bases). Germline CDR1 reads SNHLY; CDR2 reads FYNNEI. The CDR3 length is 14 residues. The V end lost 7 bases, the J end lost 6 bases, and 16 bases lay between the germline ends. DNA for the CDR3: TGTGCCAGCATCCCCCGGGAGTCAGGCAATGAGCAGTTCTTC. Protein product: CASIPRESGNEQFF.

This chain uses TRBV9 with TRBJ1-1; D may be TRBD1 (5 bases). CDR3 length equals 13 residues. Germline CDR1 and CDR2: SGDLS and YYNGEE. The V end lost 4 bases, the J end lost 6 bases, and 13 bases lay between the germline ends. The CDR3 DNA sequence: TGTGCCAGCAGCCCACAGGTCGGGCCTGAAGCTTTCTTT. Translating it yields CASSPQVGPEAFF. The complete variable domain, with remaining parts taken from reference TRBV9 and TRBJ1-1, reads DSGVTQTPKHLITATGQRVTLRCSPRSGDLSVYWYQQSLDQGLQFLIQYYNGEERAKGNILERFSAQQFPDLHSELNLSSLELGDSALYFCASSPQVGPEAFFGQGTRLTVV.

DNA of the CDR3: TGTGCCAGTAGTATAGGCTGGGACAGGGGGATTAAGGGCTACACCTTC. Its protein product is CASSIGWDRGIKGYTF. The chain has TRBV19 and TRBJ1-2; 11 bases line up with TRBD1. CDR3 length: 16 amino acids. Trimming at V came to 1 base and at J to 8 bases, leaving 9 bases not matched to a gene. Germline assignment: CDR1 LNHDA and CDR2 SQIVND (reference sequence).

This clone was observed many times. The chain recombines TRBV5-4 with TRBJ1-2; 11 positions match TRBD1. Germline V gene data show CDR1 as SGHNT and CDR2 as YYREEE (reference sequence). This CDR3 has 15 residues. V shed 5 bases, J shed 5 bases, and the junction held 8 bases outside the gene matches. CDR3 region: CASRDGQGAGYGYTF. CDR3 nucleotides: TGTGCCAGCAGGGATGGACAGGGGGCAGGGTATGGCTACACCTTC.

This chain links TRBV12-3 or TRBV12-4 with TRBJ2-2; the D is unclear. The CDR3 is 11 amino acids. V lost 3 bases, J lost 10 bases, and 6 bases lay in between. The CDR3 region has the DNA TGTGCCAGCAGTTTCCAAGCGGAGCTGTTTTTT. It yields the protein CASSFQAELFF.

This chain joins TRBV29-1 and TRBJ1-4, with 8 bases lining up with TRBD1. This CDR3 is 14 amino acids long. The germline V gene encodes CDR1 SQVTM and CDR2 ANQGSEA. The V and J ends lost 3 bases and 8 bases, in that order; junction bases with no gene match: 8. The CDR3 sequence is CSVDQTGVGEKLFF. The CDR3 DNA sequence: TGCAGCGTTGATCAGACAGGGGTAGGGGAAAAACTGTTTTTT.

The rearrangement uses TRBV7-3 and TRBJ2-1; tentatively, D is TRBD2 (6 bases). Looked up from germline, CDR1 is SGHTA and CDR2 is FQGTGA. This CDR3 is built from 14 residues. Trimming shortened V by 5 bases and J by 8 bases, and 16 bases separated the two germline ends. The CDR3 loop reads CASSPFGTGDEQFF. Written as DNA, the CDR3 is TGTGCCAGCAGCCCATTTGGGACTGGGGATGAGCAGTTCTTC.

This chain links TRBV27 with TRBJ2-1; 10 positions agree with TRBD2. Trimming cost V 5 bases and J 4 bases; bases outside gene matches: 5. CDR1 MNHEY and CDR2 SMNVEV come from the germline V gene (reference sequence). This CDR3 spans 15 amino acids. In nucleotides, the CDR3 is TGTGCCAGCAGTCTTGGACTAGCGGCATACAATGAGCAGTTCTTC. Residues: CASSLGLAAYNEQFF.

V usage is TRBV27 and J usage is TRBJ2-7; no firm D call. The CDR3 runs 18 residues. V was shortened by 8 bases and J by 0 bases, with 26 bases between the two germline ends. The germline gives CDR1 MNHEY, CDR2 SMNVEV (reference sequence). The CDR3 reads CASRRRLSTTSSSYEQYF. In nucleotides, the CDR3 is TGTGCCAGCCGGCGTCGGTTGTCGACGACTTCCAGCTCCTACGAGCAGTACTTC.

This clone has only one observation. The J gene is TRBJ2-7, the V gene TRBV10-3; the match to TRBD1 covers 7 bases. Losses at the gene ends were 6 bases for V and 3 bases for J; bases not matched to a gene: 14. Germline CDR1 is ENHRY and CDR2 is SYGVKD. The CDR3 contains 16 residues. The CDR3 DNA is TGTGCCATCAGGGGGATCCACAGGGGTAGGTTCTACGAGCAGTACTTC. Translation gives CAIRGIHRGRFYEQYF.

The V and J genes are TRBV5-4 and TRBJ1-1, with D tentatively TRBD1 (6 bases). Germline V gives CDR1 SGHNT, CDR2 YYREEE (reference sequence). V dropped 0 bases and J dropped 0 bases, with 9 bases sitting between them. The CDR3 extends over 15 amino acids. This CDR3 is CASSLEQGLNTEAFF. CDR3 sequence (DNA): TGTGCCAGCAGCTTGGAACAGGGACTGAACACTGAAGCTTTCTTT. The full variable domain, completed using reference TRBV5-4 and TRBJ1-1, is ETGVTQSPTHLIKTRGQQVTLRCSSQSGHNTVSWYQQALGQGPQFIFQYYREEENGRGNFPPRFSGLQFPNYSSELNVNALELDDSALYLCASSLEQGLNTEAFFGQGTRLTVV.

The chain joins TRBV20-1 to TRBJ2-1; weak D call: TRBD2 (6 bases). With 4 bases removed from V and 12 bases from J, the gap between germline ends came to 13 bases. The CDR3 is 11 residues long. Germline values: CDR1 DFQATT, CDR2 SNEGSKA (reference sequence). CDR3 nucleotide sequence: TGCAGTGCTATTTCCGGGACTCTGCAGTTCTTC. Protein sequence: CSAISGTLQFF.

This clone showed up just a few times. The chain employs TRBV29-1 and TRBJ1-2; possible D gene TRBD1, 6 bases. Germline V gene data show CDR1 as SQVTM and CDR2 as ANQGSEA. The CDR3 runs to 12 residues. V lost 4 bases and J lost 7, with 13 bases in between. The CDR3 coding sequence is TGCAGCGTTGGACAGGAGTTGGGTGGCTACACCTTC. Its protein is CSVGQELGGYTF. Based on the CDR3 plus reference TRBV29-1 and TRBJ1-2, the full variable domain is SAVISQKPSRDICQRGTSLTIQCQVDSQVTMMFWYRQQPGQSLTLIATANQGSEATYESGFVIDKFPISRPNLTFSTLTVSNMSPEDSSIYLCSVGQELGGYTFGSGTRLTVV.

In its sample, this clone was seen a few times. The rearrangement links TRBV9 to TRBJ1-2, with D possibly matching TRBD1 (5 bases). Trimming cost V 4 bases and J 7 bases, with 20 bases left between them. The CDR3 length is 15 residues. Germline V gene sequence: CDR1 SGDLS, CDR2 YYNGEE. CDR3 sequence reads: CASSPILGGRGGYTF. The CDR3, as DNA: TGTGCCAGCAGCCCCATTTTGGGGGGAAGAGGTGGCTACACCTTC.

As concerns this clone: Other DNA sequences in the sample encode the same CDR3. The CDR3 is CASSLGQINEKLFF. CDR3 sequence (DNA): TGTGCCAGCAGCTTAGGGCAAATTAATGAAAAACTGTTTTTT. The chain employs TRBV7-9 and TRBJ1-4; D not resolved. Germline V lookup: CDR1 SEHNR, CDR2 FQNEAQ (reference sequence). The CDR3 length is 14 residues. Trimming took off 1 base at V and 4 bases at J, with 7 bases between the two ends.

The rearrangement joins TRBV10-3 to TRBJ2-1, with a possible D match to TRBD1 (5 bases). Germline-derived CDR1 and CDR2 are ENHRY and SYGVKD. With 2 bases removed from V and 0 bases from J, the gap between germline ends came to 8 bases. The length of the CDR3 is 15 residues. The DNA for the CDR3 is TGTGCCATCAGTGAGGGACAAGGCTCCTACAATGAGCAGTTCTTC. Translated, it gives CAISEGQGSYNEQFF.